This TCR beta chain was sequenced in a study of CD4 T cells in relation to SARS-CoV-2 and coronaviruses. Sequencing was performed with immunoSEQ multiplex PCR; in TCRdb, only in-frame clones are kept and a portion is missing. Of under 35,000 clones detected, 75% to 80% appear once; the ten largest clones hold 15% to 20%. Notes on this clone: Its antigen remains unknown.

The CDR3 covers 16 residues. Trimming left V 5 bases short and J 8 bases short, with 22 bases between. CDR1 is SNHLY, CDR2 FYNNEI, per germline. Before the COVID-19 pandemic, during about 2011-2018, CD4+ T cells were taken from unexposed donors. The cells were cultured for about 10 days before CD4+ T cells were isolated. The clonotype was recovered from a human donor in good health. The specimen sequenced was CD4+ T cells from PBMCs, cultured in vitro. The chain has TRBV2 and TRBJ2-1, with D perhaps being TRBD1 or TRBD2 (5 bases each). The CDR3 nucleotides read TGTGCCAGCAGTCCGGTCGGAGGCCCCGTGGGGGATGAGCAGTTCTTC. Amino acid sequence: CASSPVGGPVGDEQFF.